A single T cell receptor (beta chain) is shown here with its context. Its antigen is not identified. These data come from a study of a mutant IDH1 vaccine in newly diagnosed glioma. Study-level background: Vaccination started 4-6 weeks after radiotherapy alone, or with temozolomide cycles. It was radiotherapy, temozolomide, or both that patients received previously, with most receiving both. General observations from the study: Seemingly, top peripheral T cell clonotype changes bore no relation to pseudoprogression.

The CDR3 consists of 16 residues. V was clipped by 7 bases and J by 6 bases; unmatched bases: 13. Germline lookup yields CDR1 WNHNN and CDR2 SYGVQD (reference sequence). Time point in this sample: week 35, safety follow-up. In every dose of vaccine, 300 ug of mutant IDH1 20-mer peptide was given alongside topical imiquimod. Only in-frame clones appear in the TCRdb table, and some are missing; sequencing was by immunoSEQ multiplex PCR. The table shows some 33,000 clones, with 60% to 85% occurring only once. Sequencing used PBMCs, obtained from a glioma patient whose treatment included an IDH1 peptide vaccine. The TCR originated in a woman aged 30 to 39 with glioma. Some clones in this sample may be carry-over from other donors' samples. The chain recombines TRBV10-1 with TRBJ1-5; TRBD1 aligns across 9 bases. The CDR3 sequence is CASITSTGGAGQPQHF. The CDR3 coding sequence is TGCGCCAGCATTACCTCCACAGGGGGCGCGGGTCAGCCCCAGCATTTT.